This T cell receptor (beta chain) is drawn from a study of cytomegalovirus exposure and HLA in healthy donors. About the study: Assignment to the Caucasian-associated ancestry cluster applied to approximately 80% of the approximately 370 genotyped donors. General study findings and limits: The study had only CMV serostatus as immune exposure information. Highest at DRB1 and lowest at HLA-C, TCR association rates differed among HLA loci in a later analysis.

Details on this clone: Its specificity is not known.

Donors showed nominal health when sampled, although they likely had unrecorded immune exposures. Primers: 60 Vbeta forward and 13 Jbeta reverse. Only in-frame clones appear in the TCRdb table, and some are missing; sequencing was by immunoSEQ multiplex PCR. The sample holds 100,000 to 150,000 clones; 80% are singletons and the top ten take around 10%. Trimming took 0 bases from V and 5 from J; bases not matched to a gene: 8. The CDR3 runs 16 residues. Germline V gene sequence: CDR1 SGHDT, CDR2 YYEEEE. The gene calls are TRBV5-6 and TRBJ2-5; 9 nucleotides match TRBD2. This clonotype was obtained from a man aged 25-45 years in good health and CMV-seropositive. The sequenced sample was PBMCs. This CDR3 reads CASSLARGGRRETQYF. The CDR3 DNA reads as TGTGCCAGCAGCTTGGCGCGGGGGGGCCGGAGGGAGACCCAGTACTTC.